A single sample is the source of the 19 T cell receptor beta chains below, sequenced in a study of T cells expressing NK-cell markers. TCRdb re-called the 5' RACE reads; one entry per CDR3 protein, DNA not given. The sample table includes hundreds of thousands of distinct CDR3 sequences. Sequencing used blood T cells: a sorted CD56 or NKG2C T cell subset, CD4+ or CD8+ T cells, or bulk PBMC T cells (not recorded which). The receptors were sampled from a man younger than 30 in good health.

This chain connects TRBV7-2 to TRBJ2-1; TCRdb selects TRBD2, and the lack of DNA leaves this call unchecked. The length of the CDR3 is 16 residues. Per the germline V gene, CDR1 is SGHTA and CDR2 is FQGNSA. CDR3 protein: CASSPGGGRARVEQFF.

The CDR3 spells CASSRGSRNYGYTF. The J gene is TRBJ1-2, the V gene TRBV27. The germline gives CDR1 MNHEY, CDR2 SMNVEV (reference sequence). This CDR3 is built from 14 residues.

The chain carries TRBV20-1 and TRBJ1-4; the TCRdb call, TRBD1, lacks DNA for checking. CDR1 and CDR2 (germline): DFQATT, SNEGSKA (reference sequence). The CDR3 sequence is 15 residues long. CDR3 protein: CSARGDRGRSEKLFF.

The chain recombines TRBV12-3 or TRBV12-4 with TRBJ2-1. The CDR3 is 11 residues long. The CDR3 protein is CASSLSYEQFF.

The chain employs TRBV12-3 or TRBV12-4 and TRBJ2-7. CDR3 length: 15 amino acids. CDR3 region: CASSSFQGSSYEQYF.

The chain employs TRBV2 and TRBJ2-5; TCRdb picks TRBD1, but there is no DNA to check that call. CDR1 is SNHLY, CDR2 FYNNEI, per germline. The CDR3 sequence is 12 residues long. This CDR3 reads CASGGAPETQYF.

V gene TRBV30 combines with J gene TRBJ2-1; the TRBD2 assignment by TCRdb is unverifiable without DNA. CDR1 and CDR2 (germline): GTSNPN, SVGIG (reference sequence). CDR3 length: 12 residues. This CDR3 is CAWSRYSGEQFF. Looking up the rest from reference TRBV30 and TRBJ2-1 gives the full variable domain: SQTIHQWPATLVQPVGSPLSLECTVEGTSNPNLYWYRQAAGRGLQLLFYSVGIGQISSEVPQNLSASRPQDRQFILSSKKLLLSDSGFYLCAWSRYSGEQFFGPGTRLTVL.

The chain recombines TRBV7-9 with TRBJ2-1; without DNA, the TCRdb call of TRBD1 cannot be checked. Looked up from germline, CDR1 is SEHNR and CDR2 is FQNEAQ (reference sequence). This CDR3 comprises 15 residues. CDR3 region: CASNRIQGEGNEQFF.

This CDR3 reads CASGSRNTIYF. The chain recombines TRBV6-5 with TRBJ1-3. Germline V lookup: CDR1 MNHEY, CDR2 SVGAGI. The CDR3 consists of 11 residues.

V is TRBV6-1 and J is TRBJ1-1. Germline V gives CDR1 MNHNS, CDR2 SASEGT. The CDR3 is made up of 14 amino acids. CDR3 sequence reads: CASSSRISHTEAFF.

The chain employs TRBV4-2 and TRBJ2-4; TCRdb calls TRBD2, which cannot be checked without DNA. Germline loops: CDR1 LGHNA, CDR2 YNFKEQ. This CDR3 has 14 residues. CDR3 region: CASSQALVENIQYF.

The chain recombines TRBV6-5 with TRBJ2-1. Germline V CDR1 and CDR2: MNHEY, SVGAGI. There are 15 residues in the CDR3. This CDR3 is CASSSAGTLNNEQFF.

The rearrangement links TRBV18 to TRBJ1-1. This CDR3 is 13 amino acids long. Germline V gene data show CDR1 as KGHSH and CDR2 as LQKENI. CDR3 sequence: CASSPKENTEAFF.

The V gene is TRBV12-3 or TRBV12-4, the J gene TRBJ1-1; the D call from TCRdb, TRBD1, cannot be confirmed without DNA. The CDR3 length is 14 residues. The CDR3 loop is CASRTVRDRTEAFF.

The CDR3 sequence: CASISQSNTEAFF. The rearrangement uses TRBV6-1 and TRBJ1-1. The length of the CDR3 is 13 residues. Per germline, CDR1 MNHNS and CDR2 SASEGT.

The chain has TRBV2 and TRBJ2-2; checking the TCRdb D call of TRBD2 is not possible without DNA. The CDR3 loop spans 14 amino acids. CDR1 SNHLY and CDR2 FYNNEI come from the germline V gene. The CDR3 reads CASRKLVSEGELFF.

This chain joins TRBV20-1 and TRBJ2-2; without DNA, the TCRdb call of TRBD1 cannot be checked. The CDR3 spans 14 residues. CDR1 DFQATT and CDR2 SNEGSKA come from the germline V gene (reference sequence). CDR3 region: CSARKGGHTGELFF.

CDR3 residues: CASSPQREAGQYF. The J gene is TRBJ2-3, the V gene TRBV18; the D call from TCRdb, TRBD2, cannot be confirmed without DNA. CDR3 size: 13 residues. The germline CDR1 and CDR2 sequences are KGHSH and LQKENI.

CDR3 region: CASSSHRQLANQPQHF. The chain is built from TRBV12-3 or TRBV12-4 and TRBJ1-5; there is no DNA to check the TCRdb D call of TRBD1. The CDR3 covers 16 residues.